This TCR beta chain is drawn from a study of siplizumab effects on memory and regulatory T cells. The assay was immunoSEQ multiplex PCR, and TCRdb's table has in-frame clones only and misses some. Seen here are about 120,000 clones, roughly 94% observed once, and the top ten hold 1.5% to 2%. The germline gives CDR1 LNHDA, CDR2 SQIVND (reference sequence). V dropped 4 bases and J dropped 4; count of bases not matched to a gene: 4. The CDR3 spans 14 residues. The sample comprised non-Treg CD4+ T cells sorted from blood. V and J are TRBV19 and TRBJ2-5; 9 bases map to TRBD1. The receptor's source is a human donor in good health. The CDR3 here is CASSTRQGGETQYF. The CDR3, as DNA: TGTGCCAGTAGTACGAGACAGGGGGGAGAGACCCAGTACTTC.